These 23 T cell receptor beta chains came from one sample sequenced in a study of technical replicates of blood from a handful of donors. Only in-frame clones appear in the TCRdb table, and some are missing; sequencing was by immunoSEQ multiplex PCR. Among about 80,000 clones listed, roughly 97% were seen once. The sample consisted of T cells isolated from PBMCs. Source of these receptors: a human donor in good health.

This chain joins TRBV5-4 and TRBJ2-1, with 10 bases identical to TRBD1. With 9 bases clipped from V and 9 bases from J, the junction kept 9 bases outside the gene matches. The CDR3 loop spans 13 amino acids. Germline-derived CDR1 and CDR2 are SGHNT and YYREEE (reference sequence). The CDR3 loop is CATGGQGTIEQFF. Written as DNA, the CDR3 is TGTGCCACCGGGGGACAGGGGACTATTGAGCAGTTCTTC.

V usage is TRBV19 and J usage is TRBJ2-7, with D tentatively TRBD1 (6 bases). Trimming took 0 bases from V and 0 from J, leaving 12 bases between them. In germline, CDR1 is LNHDA, CDR2 SQIVND (reference sequence). CDR3 length: 16 residues. The DNA of the CDR3 is TGTGCCAGTAGTATAGACGGCAGGGGAAGCTCCTACGAGCAGTACTTC. It translates to CASSIDGRGSSYEQYF.

This chain links TRBV5-4 with TRBJ1-5; D remains unclear. Trimming stripped 1 base from V and 0 bases from J, with 5 bases between. This CDR3 region has 14 residues. CDR1 is SGHNT and CDR2 is YYREEE in the germline V gene (reference sequence). The CDR3 protein is CASSLMYSNQPQHF. CDR3 nucleotides: TGTGCCAGCAGCTTGATGTATAGCAATCAGCCCCAGCATTTT. Full variable domain (rest looked up from reference TRBV5-4 and TRBJ1-5): ETGVTQSPTHLIKTRGQQVTLRCSSQSGHNTVSWYQQALGQGPQFIFQYYREEENGRGNFPPRFSGLQFPNYSSELNVNALELDDSALYLCASSLMYSNQPQHFGDGTRLSIL.

V and J are TRBV15 and TRBJ2-2; 8 nucleotides line up with TRBD2. The ends lost 3 bases at V and 4 bases at J; junction bases unmatched: 13. The CDR3 is 18 residues long. Germline V gives CDR1 LNHNV, CDR2 YYDKDF (reference sequence). CDR3 residues: CATSSEPGVAGSTGELFF. CDR3 DNA: TGTGCCACCAGCAGTGAACCCGGGGTAGCGGGGAGCACCGGGGAGCTGTTTTTT. Filled out from reference TRBV15 and TRBJ2-2, the complete variable domain reads DAMVIQNPRYQVTQFGKPVTLSCSQTLNHNVMYWYQQKSSQAPKLLFHYYDKDFNNEADTPDNFQSRRPNTSFCFLDIRSPGLGDTAMYLCATSSEPGVAGSTGELFFGEGSRLTVL.

The V call is TRBV14, the J call TRBJ1-1, with 9 bases that match TRBD1. Per the germline V gene, CDR1 is SGHDN and CDR2 is FVKESK. The CDR3 totals 15 residues. Trimming took 4 bases from V and 3 from J; bases not matched to a gene: 6. The CDR3 DNA is TGTGCCAGCAGCCCTACAGGGGGCGCGGACACTGAAGCTTTCTTT. This translates into CASSPTGGADTEAFF.

The gene calls are TRBV10-1 and TRBJ2-7; no definite D call. Germline assignment: CDR1 WNHNN and CDR2 SYGVQD (reference sequence). This CDR3 is built from 13 residues. The germline V and J ends were trimmed by 0 bases and 3 bases, with 6 bases remaining between them. The CDR3 DNA reads as TGCGCCAGCAGTGAGTCGGGCAGCTACGAGCAGTACTTC. Its translation: CASSESGSYEQYF.

This clone occurred once. The chain employs TRBV7-2 and TRBJ1-5, with TRBD1 as a possible D gene (5 bases). There are 15 residues in the CDR3. Germline CDR1 reads SGHTA; CDR2 reads FQGNSA. Trimming stripped 6 bases from V and 0 bases from J, with 12 bases between. This chain's CDR3 is CASSSDSYSNQPQHF. CDR3 nucleotides: TGTGCCAGCAGTTCCGACAGCTATAGCAATCAGCCCCAGCATTTT.

This clone was seen a single time. This chain links TRBV7-8 with TRBJ2-7, with D tentatively TRBD2 (5 bases). Germline values: CDR1 SGHVS, CDR2 FQNEAQ. V was cut by 5 bases and J by 2 bases, with 19 bases left in between. This CDR3 contains 16 residues. The CDR3 protein is CASSPTGNPSAYEQYF. The CDR3 DNA is TGTGCCAGCAGCCCAACGGGGAACCCGAGCGCCTACGAGCAGTACTTC. The full variable domain, rest sourced from reference TRBV7-8 and TRBJ2-7, is GAGVSQSPRYKVAKRGQDVALRCDPISGHVSLFWYQQALGQGPEFLTYFQNEAQLDKSGLPSDRFFAERPEGSVSTLKIQRTQQEDSAVYLCASSPTGNPSAYEQYFGPGTRLTVT.

The chain joins TRBV30 to TRBJ1-4; maybe TRBD1 (6 bases). The CDR3 has 15 amino acids. CDR1 is GTSNPN, CDR2 SVGIG, per germline (reference sequence). V lost 3 bases and J 0 bases, leaving 11 bases between the germline ends. This CDR3 is CAWSVPGATNEKLFF. DNA of the CDR3: TGTGCCTGGAGCGTCCCAGGGGCAACTAATGAAAAACTGTTTTTT.

This chain connects TRBV11-2 to TRBJ2-1; tentatively, D is TRBD2 (6 bases). The CDR3 runs to 16 residues. The germline V gene encodes CDR1 SGHAT and CDR2 FQNNGV. V was clipped by 4 bases and J by 5 bases, with 18 bases between them. CDR3 region: CASSYFITSRDNEQFF. CDR3 coding DNA: TGTGCCAGCAGCTATTTTATAACTAGCCGAGACAATGAGCAGTTCTTC.

This chain connects TRBV19 to TRBJ2-1; 8 bases match TRBD2. Germline V gene data show CDR1 as LNHDA and CDR2 as SQIVND (reference sequence). This CDR3 contains 18 residues. Trimming at V came to 6 bases and at J to 2 bases, leaving 15 bases not matched to a gene. The CDR3 region has the DNA TGTGCCAGTAGGAAGGGCGGGAGGTCCCTTTGGACCTACAATGAGCAGTTCTTC. It codes for CASRKGGRSLWTYNEQFF.

The gene calls are TRBV9 and TRBJ2-1; the D is unclear. V was clipped by 2 bases and J by 9 bases, with 18 bases between them. CDR1 is SGDLS, CDR2 YYNGEE, per germline. The CDR3 consists of 15 residues. The CDR3 nucleotides are TGTGCCAGCAGCGTGGCTTCCGGCACTGGCGGTGAGCAGTTCTTC. It specifies CASSVASGTGGEQFF.

The chain is built from TRBV7-9 and TRBJ2-5; 9 bases line up with TRBD2. The CDR3 contains 18 residues. Per germline, CDR1 SEHNR and CDR2 FQNEAQ (reference sequence). The trim removed 3 bases at V and 0 bases at J, leaving 11 bases unmatched. The CDR3 loop is CASSFGSGGLLNQETQYF. CDR3 DNA: TGTGCCAGCAGCTTCGGGAGCGGGGGGCTCCTAAACCAAGAGACCCAGTACTTC.

The CDR3 sequence is CASSQTGGAAGELFF. The CDR3 DNA reads as TGCGCCAGCAGCCAAACAGGGGGCGCGGCCGGGGAGCTGTTTTTT. The rearrangement joins TRBV5-1 to TRBJ2-2; 9 nucleotides match TRBD1. The V gene end was trimmed by 4 bases and the J gene end by 6 bases; junction bases not matched to a gene: 7. The CDR3 is 15 residues long. Germline V gene sequence: CDR1 SGHRS, CDR2 YFSETQ.

The V call is TRBV29-1, the J call TRBJ1-1; no reliable D call. CDR1 is SQVTM, CDR2 ANQGSEA, per germline. V shed 1 base and J shed 3 bases, with 15 bases lying between them. This CDR3 region has 15 residues. CDR3 sequence (DNA): TGCAGCGTTGAAGGTGTCCAGTCTTATGACACTGAAGCTTTCTTT. As protein: CSVEGVQSYDTEAFF. Together with reference TRBV29-1 and TRBJ1-1, the CDR3 gives the full variable domain: SAVISQKPSRDICQRGTSLTIQCQVDSQVTMMFWYRQQPGQSLTLIATANQGSEATYESGFVIDKFPISRPNLTFSTLTVSNMSPEDSSIYLCSVEGVQSYDTEAFFGQGTRLTVV.

V is TRBV2 and J is TRBJ1-2; unclear D gene. The germline gives CDR1 SNHLY, CDR2 FYNNEI. V was cut by 5 bases and J by 6 bases, with 13 bases left in between. This CDR3 region has 13 residues. The CDR3 region is CASSISLIDGYTF. In DNA, the CDR3 is TGTGCCAGCAGTATTTCGTTAATAGATGGCTACACCTTC.

This clone was seen only once. Germline and junction disagree at one end, which may indicate a read error. The chain links TRBV6-1 to TRBJ2-7, with D perhaps TRBD1 (6 bases). Germline V gene sequence: CDR1 MNHNS, CDR2 SASEGT. There are 14 residues in the CDR3. The DNA for the CDR3 is TGTGCCAGCGCCCCCGGGGATTCCGGGACCGGACAGCACTTC. As protein: CASAPGDSGTGQHF.

This chain links TRBV15 with TRBJ2-3; no reliable D call. The V end lost 1 base, the J end lost 1 base, and 18 bases lay between the germline ends. The CDR3 sequence is 18 residues long. Germline lookup yields CDR1 LNHNV and CDR2 YYDKDF (reference sequence). Here the CDR3 DNA reads TGTGCCACCAGCAGAGGGGCATCTCGGCAGGCCGGCACAGATACGCAGTATTTT. This gives the protein CATSRGASRQAGTDTQYF.

The chain joins TRBV5-8 to TRBJ1-4, with TRBD1 identical over 8 bases. The CDR3 totals 15 residues. From germline, CDR1 is SGHTS and CDR2 YDEGEE. The ends lost 2 bases at V and 8 bases at J; junction bases unmatched: 8. CDR3 residues: CASSFGQGWGEKLFF. The DNA of the CDR3 is TGTGCCAGCAGCTTCGGACAGGGCTGGGGGGAAAAACTGTTTTTT.

V gene TRBV5-1 combines with J gene TRBJ2-3; D gene unclear. Germline CDR1 SGHRS, CDR2 YFSETQ. CDR3 length equals 14 residues. Trimming removed 0 bases from V and 2 bases from J, with 7 bases in between. CDR3 in DNA: TGCGCCAGCAGCTTGGGACAAGACACAGATACGCAGTATTTT. Translated: CASSLGQDTDTQYF.

V and J are TRBV6-6 and TRBJ2-5; D is unresolved. CDR3 length: 14 residues. The germline V gene has CDR1 MNHNY and CDR2 SVGAGI (reference sequence). V lost 0 bases to trimming and J lost 5 bases, with 10 bases between them. The DNA of the CDR3 is TGTGCCAGCAGTTACTCTGTCTCGAGGGAGACCCAGTACTTC. It codes for CASSYSVSRETQYF.

This chain uses TRBV10-3 with TRBJ1-6, with a possible D match to TRBD1 (6 bases). V lost 2 bases and J lost 3, with 17 bases in between. The CDR3 consists of 18 residues. Germline V gene sequence: CDR1 ENHRY, CDR2 SYGVKD. The CDR3 sequence: CAISEDIQGRYYNSPLHF. CDR3 coding DNA: TGTGCCATCAGTGAGGATATTCAGGGGCGCTACTATAATTCACCCCTCCACTTT.

V usage is TRBV7-8 and J usage is TRBJ2-2, with a tentative D call TRBD2 (6 bases). The CDR3 contains 15 residues. The germline gives CDR1 SGHVS, CDR2 FQNEAQ. V shed 2 bases and J shed 7 bases, with 14 bases lying between them. The CDR3 bases are TGTGCCAGCAGCTTAACTTCTTTGGGAGGCGGGGAGCTGTTTTTT. Encoded protein: CASSLTSLGGGELFF.